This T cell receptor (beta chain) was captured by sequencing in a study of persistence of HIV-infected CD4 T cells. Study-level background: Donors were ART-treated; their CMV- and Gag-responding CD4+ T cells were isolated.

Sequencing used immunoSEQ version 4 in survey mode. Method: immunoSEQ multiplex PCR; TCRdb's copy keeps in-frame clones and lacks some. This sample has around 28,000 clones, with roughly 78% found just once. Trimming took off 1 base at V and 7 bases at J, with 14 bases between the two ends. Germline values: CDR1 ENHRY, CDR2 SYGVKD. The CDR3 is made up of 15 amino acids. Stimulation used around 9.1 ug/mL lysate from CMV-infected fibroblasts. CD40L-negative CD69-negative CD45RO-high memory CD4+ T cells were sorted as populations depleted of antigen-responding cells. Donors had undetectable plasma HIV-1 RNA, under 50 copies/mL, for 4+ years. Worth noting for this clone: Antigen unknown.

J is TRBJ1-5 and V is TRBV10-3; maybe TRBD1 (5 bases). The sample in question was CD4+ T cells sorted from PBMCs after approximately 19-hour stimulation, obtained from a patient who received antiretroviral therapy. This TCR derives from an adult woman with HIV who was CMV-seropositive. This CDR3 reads CAISELGREGQPQHF. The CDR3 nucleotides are TGTGCCATCAGTGAGTTAGGGAGAGAGGGGCAGCCCCAGCATTTT.